Shown below are 25 T cell receptor beta chains from a single sample sequenced in a study of radiation and T cells in renal cell carcinoma (dated by TCRdb to 2018 to 2021). Library preparation used the immunoSEQ multiplex PCR assay. TCRdb obtained this table from immuneACCESS and retained in-frame rearrangements with V and J assigned. These tables miss some clones; where compared with another copy, unresolved V genes account for less than half of the shortfall, and the remainder is unexplained. A total of about 130,000 clones appear in this sample, roughly four fifths of them only once. Jointly, the top ten make up approximately 2% of the sample. The meaning of the sample's time point label: blood 2 weeks post-SBRT. Taken with the paper, the label for treatment or condition translates to: 15 Gy SBRT to primary tumor, nephrectomy 4 weeks later. The sequencing here drew on blood, taken from a patient whose treatment included radiotherapy and nephrectomy. All receptors come from a woman in her sixties with renal cell carcinoma.

The gene calls are TRBV5-5 and TRBJ1-1; D not resolved. CDR1 is SGHKS, CDR2 YYEKEE, per germline (reference sequence). The germline V and J ends were trimmed by 0 bases and 2 bases, with 11 bases remaining between them. The CDR3 covers 15 residues. In DNA form, the CDR3 reads TGTGCCAGCAGCTTGGTGAGGGCAGCCAACACTGAAGCTTTCTTT. It specifies CASSLVRAANTEAFF.

The J gene is TRBJ2-3, the V gene TRBV30, with 9 positions matching TRBD1. The CDR3 spans 16 residues. CDR1 is GTSNPN and CDR2 is SVGIG in the germline V gene (reference sequence). V trimming: 3 bases; J trimming: 4 bases; junction bases outside the gene matches: 11. The CDR3: CAWRRTGTGFPDTQYF. CDR3 DNA: TGTGCCTGGAGGCGCACGGGGACAGGGTTCCCAGATACGCAGTATTTT. Combining the CDR3 with reference TRBV30 and TRBJ2-3 gives the whole variable domain SQTIHQWPATLVQPVGSPLSLECTVEGTSNPNLYWYRQAAGRGLQLLFYSVGIGQISSEVPQNLSASRPQDRQFILSSKKLLLSDSGFYLCAWRRTGTGFPDTQYFGPGTRLTVL.

The rearrangement uses TRBV7-2 and TRBJ2-3; D may be TRBD1 (5 bases). The V gene's germline CDR1 is SGHTA and CDR2 FQGNSA. Trimming took off 3 bases at V and 0 bases at J, with 10 bases between the two ends. The CDR3 has 15 amino acids. In nucleotides, the CDR3 is TGTGCCAGCAGCTTTCGACAGACTAGCACAGATACGCAGTATTTT. Translation gives CASSFRQTSTDTQYF.

This CDR3 is CASSLEGRGRANYGYTF. DNA for the CDR3: TGCGCCAGCAGCTTGGAGGGCAGGGGGCGAGCTAACTATGGCTACACCTTC. The chain carries TRBV5-1 and TRBJ1-2; 8 nucleotides agree with TRBD1. V lost 0 bases, J lost 0 bases, and 7 bases stayed unmatched. The CDR3 extends over 17 amino acids. Looked up from germline, CDR1 is SGHRS and CDR2 is YFSETQ. The full variable domain, with the rest looked up from reference TRBV5-1 and TRBJ1-2, is KAGVTQTPRYLIKTRGQQVTLSCSPISGHRSVSWYQQTPGQGLQFLFEYFSETQRNKGNFPGRFSGRQFSNSRSEMNVSTLELGDSALYLCASSLEGRGRANYGYTFGSGTRLTVV.

The rearrangement joins TRBV19 to TRBJ1-4, with 7 bases fitting TRBD1. CDR1 and CDR2 from the germline V gene are LNHDA and SQIVND (reference sequence). The junction had 1 base not matched to a gene; V was cut back by 4 bases and J by 5 bases. There are 13 residues in the CDR3. The CDR3 spells CASSNRGNEKLFF. CDR3 sequence (DNA): TGTGCCAGTAGTAACAGGGGAAATGAAAAACTGTTTTTT.

The chain joins TRBV28 to TRBJ1-2; no definite D call. V dropped 7 bases and J dropped 4 bases, with 19 bases sitting between them. Germline CDR1 MDHEN, CDR2 SYDVKM. The CDR3 is 15 residues long. This chain's CDR3 is CASTIVVGTLYGYTF. Here the CDR3 DNA reads TGTGCCAGCACCATTGTCGTGGGTACACTCTATGGCTACACCTTC.

This chain joins TRBV2 and TRBJ1-2; maybe TRBD1 (5 bases). Trimming shortened V by 1 base and J by 2 bases, and 5 bases separated the two germline ends. The CDR3 has 13 residues. Germline CDR1 SNHLY, CDR2 FYNNEI. The CDR3 DNA follows: TGTGCCAGCAGTGAAGGGGGGAACTATGGCTACACCTTC. Translated: CASSEGGNYGYTF.

The chain carries TRBV28 and TRBJ2-7, with D tentatively TRBD1 (5 bases). The germline V and J ends were trimmed by 3 bases and 3 bases, with 15 bases remaining between them. The CDR3 is 15 amino acids. CDR1 is MDHEN, CDR2 SYDVKM, per germline. CDR3 sequence: CASSFVPARGYEQYF. Written as DNA, the CDR3 is TGTGCCAGCAGTTTCGTTCCTGCTAGGGGCTACGAGCAGTACTTC.

This clone appeared once. This sequence joins TRBV5-1 and TRBJ1-6; D call uncertain. CDR1 and CDR2 (germline): SGHRS, YFSETQ. Trimming took 3 bases from V and 7 from J, leaving 11 bases between them. The CDR3 is made up of 14 amino acids. CDR3 nucleotide sequence: TGCGCCAGCAGCTCCCCTGAGCGGAATTCACCCCTCCACTTT. This translates into CASSSPERNSPLHF.

The chain has TRBV5-4 and TRBJ1-6, with a possible D match to TRBD1 (5 bases). Germline V gene sequence: CDR1 SGHNT, CDR2 YYREEE (reference sequence). The CDR3 totals 15 residues. Trimming cost V 1 base and J 7 bases, with 12 bases left between them. CDR3 loop: CASSLIQGQNSPLHF. CDR3 nucleotides: TGTGCCAGCAGCTTGATCCAGGGCCAAAATTCACCCCTCCACTTT.

This chain links TRBV7-9 with TRBJ1-2; D is uncertain. Germline CDR1 is SEHNR and CDR2 is FQNEAQ (reference sequence). The CDR3 is 13 residues long. V was cut by 5 bases and J by 5 bases, with 12 bases left in between. The CDR3 nucleotides are TGTGCCAGCAGCGGAGAGTTAGGATATGGCTACACCTTC. Its translation is CASSGELGYGYTF.

The chain links TRBV9 to TRBJ1-4, with unresolved D. The CDR3 sequence is 15 residues long. Germline V lookup: CDR1 SGDLS, CDR2 YYNGEE. Deletions cut 0 bases from V and 3 bases from J, with 9 bases between. In DNA form, the CDR3 reads TGTGCCAGCAGCGTAGAGGCAGGTCCTAATGAAAAACTGTTTTTT. Encoded protein: CASSVEAGPNEKLFF.

The V call is TRBV29-1, the J call TRBJ1-2; TRBD1 is a possible D gene (5 bases). The germline V gene has CDR1 SQVTM and CDR2 ANQGSEA. Trimming took 7 bases from V and 4 from J, leaving 19 bases between them. The length of the CDR3 is 14 residues. The CDR3 here is CSAGGGSSLYGYTF. Written as DNA, the CDR3 is TGCAGCGCTGGGGGGGGGAGTTCCCTCTATGGCTACACCTTC.

The chain links TRBV4-3 to TRBJ2-5; 8 positions agree with TRBD1. CDR1 LGHNA and CDR2 YSLEER come from the germline V gene. This CDR3 has 15 amino acids. Trimming removed 1 base from V and 1 base from J; junction bases left unmatched: 2. The CDR3 DNA follows: TGCGCCAGCAGCCAAGGAGGGACAGGCCAAGAGACCCAGTACTTC. Translating gives CASSQGGTGQETQYF.

The sample holds many counts of this clone. The gene calls are TRBV5-6 and TRBJ1-2; tentative D call: TRBD1 (5 bases). The CDR3 length is 13 residues. The germline V and J ends were trimmed by 1 base and 2 bases, with 6 bases remaining between them. Germline V CDR1 and CDR2: SGHDT, YYEEEE. CDR3 in DNA: TGTGCCAGCAGCTTGAGGGGAAACTATGGCTACACCTTC. This translates into CASSLRGNYGYTF. Full variable domain (missing parts from reference TRBV5-6 and TRBJ1-2): DAGVTQSPTHLIKTRGQQVTLRCSPKSGHDTVSWYQQALGQGPQFIFQYYEEEERQRGNFPDRFSGHQFPNYSSELNVNALLLGDSALYLCASSLRGNYGYTFGSGTRLTVV.

CDR3 DNA sequence: TGTGCCAGCCCTGGGAGAGTTCCAAACGAGGCTGGTGGCTACACCTTC. It translates to CASPGRVPNEAGGYTF. The gene calls are TRBV2 and TRBJ1-2, with D uncertain. Trimming shortened V by 8 bases and J by 7 bases, and 26 bases separated the two germline ends. The germline V gene has CDR1 SNHLY and CDR2 FYNNEI. The CDR3 runs to 16 residues.

V gene TRBV9 combines with J gene TRBJ2-3; 8 nucleotides align to TRBD1. Germline trimming cut 0 bases from V and 4 bases from J; bases unmatched to any gene: 10. Germline-derived CDR1 and CDR2 are SGDLS and YYNGEE. The CDR3 totals 17 residues. This chain's CDR3 is CASSVDFGQGVADTQYF. CDR3 in DNA: TGTGCCAGCAGCGTAGATTTCGGACAGGGCGTGGCAGATACGCAGTATTTT.

The rearrangement joins TRBV13 to TRBJ2-5; 11 bases agree with TRBD2. Germline loops: CDR1 PRHDT, CDR2 FYEKMQ (reference sequence). The ends lost 2 bases at V and 4 bases at J; junction bases unmatched: 0. This CDR3 is built from 14 residues. The CDR3 DNA reads TGTGCCAGCAGCTTAACTAGCGGGGGAGAGACCCAGTACTTC. Amino acid sequence: CASSLTSGGETQYF.

The V gene is TRBV29-1, the J gene TRBJ2-7; 8 bases line up with TRBD2. CDR1 and CDR2 (germline): SQVTM, ANQGSEA. The CDR3 contains 15 residues. V trimming: 6 bases; J trimming: 5 bases; junction bases outside the gene matches: 15. The CDR3 nucleotides are TGCAGCGTCACCCCAGGGAGGCGGGGGGATGACGAGCAGTACTTC. It codes for CSVTPGRRGDDEQYF.

V and J are TRBV6-1 and TRBJ2-7; D ambiguous. The V end lost 0 bases, the J end lost 3 bases, and 6 bases lay between the germline ends. The CDR3 loop spans 13 amino acids. Looked up from germline, CDR1 is MNHNS and CDR2 is SASEGT. This CDR3 reads CASSEAAYYEQYF. CDR3 bases: TGTGCCAGCAGTGAAGCGGCTTACTACGAGCAGTACTTC.

The chain carries TRBV18 and TRBJ1-2; TRBD1 might be the D (5 bases). CDR1 and CDR2 (germline): KGHSH, LQKENI. V lost 5 bases to trimming and J lost 2 bases, with 15 bases between them. This CDR3 spans 15 amino acids. The CDR3 DNA reads as TGTGCCAGCTCATCTCCCGGGACCGTGAACTATGGCTACACCTTC. It codes for CASSSPGTVNYGYTF.

This chain connects TRBV5-4 to TRBJ2-1; 13 bases match TRBD2. CDR1 SGHNT and CDR2 YYREEE come from the germline V gene (reference sequence). This CDR3 is built from 15 residues. The J segment lost 6 bases and the V segment lost 4 bases, leaving 4 bases of the junction unmatched. The CDR3 spells CASSPGTSGINEQFF. The DNA of the CDR3 is TGTGCCAGCAGCCCCGGGACTAGCGGGATCAATGAGCAGTTCTTC.

This clone was counted a single time. This sequence may be a read error, since a much larger clone differs from it by one base. The rearrangement joins TRBV6-5 to TRBJ1-5; D not certain. Germline V gene lookup returns CDR1 MNHEY and CDR2 SVGAGI. The germline V and J ends were trimmed by 2 bases and 4 bases, with 3 bases remaining between them. This CDR3 has 12 residues. CDR3 DNA: TGTGCCAGCAGTTACGGGAATCAGCCCCAGCATTTT. As protein: CASSYGNQPQHF.

The genes are TRBV28 and TRBJ2-7; TRBD2 matches at 8 bases. After removal of 3 bases from V and 0 bases from J, the junction contained 1 base not matched to a gene. The CDR3 runs to 14 residues. Germline V CDR1 and CDR2: MDHEN, SYDVKM. Here the CDR3 reads CASSLGTSSYEQYF. The CDR3 DNA reads as TGTGCCAGCAGTTTGGGGACTAGCTCCTACGAGCAGTACTTC.

This clone was seen a few times. The chain is built from TRBV19 and TRBJ2-2; 10 nucleotides line up with TRBD1. Germline CDR1 LNHDA, CDR2 SQIVND (reference sequence). Trimming cost V 6 bases and J 6 bases; bases outside gene matches: 10. The CDR3 runs to 16 residues. Here the CDR3 DNA reads TGTGCCAGTAGGGCCGCGGGACAGGGGTCGGCCGGGGAGCTGTTTTTT. It yields the protein CASRAAGQGSAGELFF. The full variable domain, completed using reference TRBV19 and TRBJ2-2, is DGGITQSPKYLFRKEGQNVTLSCEQNLNHDAMYWYRQDPGQGLRLIYYSQIVNDFQKGDIAEGYSVSREKKESFPLTVTSAQKNPTAFYLCASRAAGQGSAGELFFGEGSRLTVL.